This paragraph covers one T cell receptor beta chain sequence. Its target antigen remains unknown. No quality values exist for individual bases; no much larger clone is one base distant. This record belongs to a study of blood T cell repertoires in COVID-19 (TCRdb year 2020). Regarding the complete study: The collaborator samples originated in the United States, Italy and Spain and spanned the acute and convalescent phases of COVID-19. The samples were drawn from the first 160 participants of the ongoing ImmuneRACE study and from 950 to 1,500 subjects provided by 6 global collaborators. Subjects who had been exposed to COVID-19, were actively infected with it, or had recovered from it provided the deeply sampled blood TCRbeta repertoires that made up the dataset. Where HLA class I and class II types were available, the types were taken from metadata supplied by the sample provider, not from assay-based typing. The prospective study material was composed of cDNA or gDNA derived from T cells, B-cell-depleted T cells, or PBMCs. The repertoires were released in a freely available public database intended as a resource for research on the immune response to SARS-CoV-2. A de-identified subject ID, COVID-19 status, age in years and sex were almost always included in the sample metadata.

Relative to germline, V is 0 bases shorter and J is 15 bases shorter, with 12 bases between their ends. The germline V gene (reference sequence) sets CDR1 to MNHEY and CDR2 to SMNVEV. CDR3 length: 13 amino acids, cysteine to phenylalanine. The read is trimmed to its CDR3 DNA, 39 bases read in frame from base 1. TCRbeta CDR3 regions were amplified from genomic DNA by means of the immunoSEQ Assay, a bias-controlled multiplex PCR. In the source study's methods: Nucleated cell counts per sample were estimated from amplification of reference gene primers within the assay. To quantify the absolute abundance of each unique TCRbeta CDR3 rearrangement, sequence reads were collapsed and filtered. For each sample, productive Simpson clonality was calculated by taking the square root of Simpson's diversity index across productive rearrangements. The immuneACCESS repertoire file appears here via TCRdb, limited to in-frame rearrangements. These files lack a portion of the clones; in checked studies, under half of the deficit traces to unresolved V genes, and the cause of the others is not known. V and J calls and clone size are copied from that table; D and trimming were computed from the DNA. For this sample there are tens of thousands of clones; approximately 70% appear just once. The top ten clonotypes cover roughly 61% of the sample.

Collaborating institutions collected whole blood in K2EDTA tubes following their own protocols. For TCRbeta analysis, collaborator samples were shipped as frozen whole blood, as isolated PBMCs, or as DNA extracted from either sample type. What the work shows at the level of the full study, not this receptor alone: Clinical and demographic metadata were provided uncurated, with the amount varying by source and participant.

The source is a man older than 75 with acute or convalescent COVID-19. The chain is encoded by TRBV27 joined to TRBJ1-6, with an unclear D gene assignment. Source material: peripheral blood. Here the CDR3 is given as CASSLSQAMFLHF. The sequenced DNA is TGTGCCAGCAGTTTATCCCAGGCAATGTTCCTCCACTTT.